This T cell receptor (beta chain) was sequenced during a study of glioma-infiltrating T cells after dendritic cell vaccination. Time point given: after dendritic cell vaccination, including at tumor progression/relapse. No glioblastoma patient carried an isocitrate dehydrogenase mutation. CDR3 length: 14 amino acids. Germline-derived CDR1 and CDR2 are LNHDA and SQIVND (reference sequence). The V end lost 8 bases, the J end lost 2 bases, and 10 bases lay between the germline ends. Up to 2 ug genomic DNA was used for TCRB CDR3 amplification. The primer mix had 60 V beta and 13 J beta primers. The protocol was immunoSEQ multiplex PCR, while the TCRdb copy is restricted to in-frame clones and leaves out a portion. The table lists roughly 100,000 clones, nearly 90% of them singletons, with roughly 2.5% in the top ten.

The input for sequencing was blood, taken after dendritic cell vaccination. The TCR originated in a human donor with glioblastoma. The rearrangement uses TRBV19 and TRBJ2-6; D may be TRBD2 (5 bases). CDR3 sequence reads: CASAISAGANVLTF. The DNA for the CDR3 is TGTGCCAGTGCTATTAGCGCTGGGGCCAACGTCCTGACTTTC. Together with reference TRBV19 and TRBJ2-6, the CDR3 gives the full variable domain: DGGITQSPKYLFRKEGQNVTLSCEQNLNHDAMYWYRQDPGQGLRLIYYSQIVNDFQKGDIAEGYSVSREKKESFPLTVTSAQKNPTAFYLCASAISAGANVLTFGAGSRLTVL.